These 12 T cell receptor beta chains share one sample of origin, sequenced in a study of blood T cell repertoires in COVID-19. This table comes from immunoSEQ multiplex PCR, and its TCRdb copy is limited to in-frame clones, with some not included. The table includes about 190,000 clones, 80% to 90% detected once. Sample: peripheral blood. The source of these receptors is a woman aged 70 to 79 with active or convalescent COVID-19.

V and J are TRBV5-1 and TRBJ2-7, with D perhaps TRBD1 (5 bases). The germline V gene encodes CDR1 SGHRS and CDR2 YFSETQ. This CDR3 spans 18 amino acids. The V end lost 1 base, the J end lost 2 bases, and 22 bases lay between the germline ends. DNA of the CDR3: TGCGCCAGCAGCTTGCGGGCAGGGAACTCCTTACGGCCCTACGAGCAGTACTTC. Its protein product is CASSLRAGNSLRPYEQYF. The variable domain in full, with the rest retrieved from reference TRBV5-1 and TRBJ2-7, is KAGVTQTPRYLIKTRGQQVTLSCSPISGHRSVSWYQQTPGQGLQFLFEYFSETQRNKGNFPGRFSGRQFSNSRSEMNVSTLELGDSALYLCASSLRAGNSLRPYEQYFGPGTRLTVT.

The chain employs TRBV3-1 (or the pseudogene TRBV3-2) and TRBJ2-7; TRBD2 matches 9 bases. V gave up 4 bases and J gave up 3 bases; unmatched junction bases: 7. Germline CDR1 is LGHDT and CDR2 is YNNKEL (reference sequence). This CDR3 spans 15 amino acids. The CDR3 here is CASSPTSGLLYEQYF. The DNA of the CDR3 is TGTGCCAGCAGCCCGACTAGCGGTTTGCTCTACGAGCAGTACTTC.

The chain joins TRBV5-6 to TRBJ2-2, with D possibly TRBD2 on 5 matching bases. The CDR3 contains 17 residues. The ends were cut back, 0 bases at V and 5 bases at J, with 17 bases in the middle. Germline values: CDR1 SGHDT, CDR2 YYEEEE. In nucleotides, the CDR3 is TGTGCCAGCAGCTTGGAACCGAGGAGGTCGAGGACCGGGGAGCTGTTTTTT. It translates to CASSLEPRRSRTGELFF.

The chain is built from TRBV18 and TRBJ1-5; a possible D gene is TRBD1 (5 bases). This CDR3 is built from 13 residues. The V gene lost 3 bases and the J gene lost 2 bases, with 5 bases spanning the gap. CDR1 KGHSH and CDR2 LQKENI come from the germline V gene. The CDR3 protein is CASSPRGNQPQHF. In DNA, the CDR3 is TGTGCCAGCTCACCCAGGGGCAATCAGCCCCAGCATTTT.

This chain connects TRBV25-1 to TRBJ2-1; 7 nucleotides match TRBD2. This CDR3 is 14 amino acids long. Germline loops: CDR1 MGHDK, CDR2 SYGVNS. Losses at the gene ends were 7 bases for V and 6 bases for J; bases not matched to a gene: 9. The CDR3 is CASKAPAGINEQFF. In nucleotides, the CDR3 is TGTGCCAGCAAGGCACCAGCGGGAATCAATGAGCAGTTCTTC. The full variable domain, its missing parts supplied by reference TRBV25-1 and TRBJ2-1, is EADIYQTPRYLVIGTGKKITLECSQTMGHDKMYWYQQDPGMELHLIHYSYGVNSTEKGDLSSESTVSRIRTEHFPLTLESARPSHTSQYLCASKAPAGINEQFFGPGTRLTVL.

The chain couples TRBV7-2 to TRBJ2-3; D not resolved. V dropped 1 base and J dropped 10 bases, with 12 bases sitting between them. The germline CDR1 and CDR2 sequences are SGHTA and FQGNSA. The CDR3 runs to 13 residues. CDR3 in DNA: TGTGCCAGCAGCTTAGTGGGCCCCTCTTCGCAGTATTTT. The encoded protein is CASSLVGPSSQYF.

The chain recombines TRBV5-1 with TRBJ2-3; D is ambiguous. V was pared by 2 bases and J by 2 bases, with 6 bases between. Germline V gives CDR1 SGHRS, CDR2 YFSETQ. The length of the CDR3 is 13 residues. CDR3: CASSFFLTDTQYF. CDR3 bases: TGCGCCAGCAGCTTCTTCCTCACAGATACGCAGTATTTT. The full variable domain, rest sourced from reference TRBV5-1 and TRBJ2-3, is KAGVTQTPRYLIKTRGQQVTLSCSPISGHRSVSWYQQTPGQGLQFLFEYFSETQRNKGNFPGRFSGRQFSNSRSEMNVSTLELGDSALYLCASSFFLTDTQYFGPGTRLTVL.

The CDR3 loop reads CASRGILVVSGNTIYF. The DNA for the CDR3 is TGTGCCAGCAGGGGCATTTTGGTCGTCTCTGGAAACACCATATATTTT. The chain combines TRBV2 with TRBJ1-3; unclear D gene. With 6 bases removed from V and 0 bases from J, the gap between germline ends came to 15 bases. Germline CDR1 and CDR2: SNHLY and FYNNEI. The CDR3 has 16 residues.

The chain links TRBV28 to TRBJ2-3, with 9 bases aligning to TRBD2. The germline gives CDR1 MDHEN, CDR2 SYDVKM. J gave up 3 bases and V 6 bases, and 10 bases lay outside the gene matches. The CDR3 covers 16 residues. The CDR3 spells CASRLMGSGRTDTQYF. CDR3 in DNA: TGTGCCAGCAGGTTGATGGGTAGCGGGAGAACAGATACGCAGTATTTT.

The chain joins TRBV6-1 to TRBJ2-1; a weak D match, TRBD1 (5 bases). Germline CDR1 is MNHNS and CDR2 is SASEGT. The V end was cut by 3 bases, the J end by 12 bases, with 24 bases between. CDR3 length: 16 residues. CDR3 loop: CASSDQGRPGGAAQFF. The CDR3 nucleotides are TGTGCCAGCAGTGATCAGGGCCGCCCCGGTGGGGCCGCGCAGTTCTTC.

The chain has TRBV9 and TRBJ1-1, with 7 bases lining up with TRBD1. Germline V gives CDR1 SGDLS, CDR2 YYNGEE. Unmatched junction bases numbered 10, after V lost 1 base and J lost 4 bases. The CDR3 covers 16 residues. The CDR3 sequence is CASSVQGGGKSTEAFF. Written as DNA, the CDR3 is TGTGCCAGCAGCGTACAAGGGGGCGGAAAGAGCACTGAAGCTTTCTTT.

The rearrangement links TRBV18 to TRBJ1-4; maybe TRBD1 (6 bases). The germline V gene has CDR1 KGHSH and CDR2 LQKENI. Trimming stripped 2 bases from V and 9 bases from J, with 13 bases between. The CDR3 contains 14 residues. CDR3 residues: CASSPNREAKKLFF. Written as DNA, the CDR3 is TGTGCCAGCTCACCAAACAGGGAAGCAAAAAAACTGTTTTTT.